What follows describes a single T cell receptor beta chain. These data originate in a study of blood T cell repertoires in COVID-19. Symptom resolution, clearance, or two negative PCRs marked the recovered donors of Cohort 3. The authors' processing: Quantification of nucleated cells was approximated via reference gene primer amplification. Some clones are missing from TCRdb's copy, which holds only in-frame ones; the method was immunoSEQ multiplex PCR. V and J calls plus clone size are reproduced from that table; the DNA served to infer D and trimming. The sample carries more than 350,000 clones, around 91% recorded once. The source is a man between 18 and 29 years old who had recovered from COVID-19. What was sequenced was PBMCs or T cells enriched from blood (not recorded which).

The CDR3 DNA sequence: TGCGCCAGCAGCTTCGGGGAGGGGCGTCGGGGCTTATCTGAAGCTTTCTTT. It specifies CASSFGEGRRGLSEAFF. The chain carries TRBV5-1 and TRBJ1-1; D perhaps matches TRBD1 (5 bases). CDR3 length: 17 amino acids. Trimming cost V 2 bases and J 6 bases, with 23 bases left between them. From germline, CDR1 is SGHRS and CDR2 YFSETQ.